A selection of T cell receptor beta chains follows, all from one sample in a study of blood T cells in healthy people across ages. TCRdb itself ran the 5' RACE reads through MiXCR, one entry per CDR3 protein. The sample carries 1,800,000 or so distinct CDR3 sequences, approximately 40% recorded once. Sequencing was done on a sample of blood. All receptors derive from a human donor in good health. The CDR3 runs from the conserved cysteine through the conserved F or W. The D gene is left open where the match is weak. Clone size is not always given. Where it is, it says once, few, many or a class for expanded clones.

V gene,CDR3 length,D gene,J gene,clone size,CDR3 protein,CDR3 DNA
TRBV6-2/TRBV6-3,14,NA,TRBJ1-1,NA,CASTEGLVNTEAFF,TGTGCCAGCACCGAGGGGCTAGTGAATACTGAAGCTTTCTTT
TRBV4-1,14,NA,TRBJ2-7,few,CASSHTDSAYEQYF,TGCGCCAGCAGCCACACAGACAGCGCCTACGAGCAGTACTTC
TRBV13,15,NA,TRBJ2-1,few,CASSLASEVGNEQFF,TGTGCCAGCAGCTTAGCAAGTGAGGTGGGCAATGAGCAGTTCTTC
TRBV7-6,14,NA,TRBJ1-4,NA,CASSLGLPGEKRFF,TGTGCCAGCAGCCTGGGACTCCCCGGTGAAAAACGGTTTTTT
TRBV29-1,11,NA,TRBJ1-2,NA,CSVRGGEGYTF,TGCAGCGTTCGGGGAGGGGAAGGCTACACCTTC
TRBV10-3,14,NA,TRBJ1-5,NA,CAISEGSSNQPQHF,TGTGCCATCAGTGAAGGGAGTAGCAATCAGCCCCAGCATTTT
TRBV7-2,13,NA,TRBJ1-1,NA,CASSLLPEIEAFF,TGTGCCAGCAGCTTATTACCCGAAATTGAAGCTTTCTTT
TRBV27,14,TRBD1,TRBJ1-6,NA,CASSWGTGPSPLHF,TGTGCCAGCAGTTGGGGGACAGGGCCCTCACCCCTCCACTTT
TRBV5-5,15,NA,TRBJ1-6,NA,CASSFGGLGNSPLHF,TGTGCCAGCAGCTTCGGGGGGCTCGGTAATTCACCCCTCCACTTT
TRBV6-4,15,TRBD1,TRBJ1-1,NA,CASSDSSRGRAEAFF,TGTGCCAGCAGTGACTCCTCCAGGGGGAGGGCTGAAGCTTTCTTT
TRBV12-3/TRBV12-4,15,NA,TRBJ2-3,few,CASSLNSGSTDTQYF,TGTGCCAGCAGTTTAAATAGCGGAAGCACAGATACGCAGTATTTT
TRBV20-1,12,NA,TRBJ2-1,NA,CSARDSRNEQFF,TGCAGTGCGAGGGACTCACGGAATGAGCAGTTCTTC
TRBV5-1,14,NA,TRBJ1-2,NA,CASSSTGLGYGYTF,TGCGCCAGCAGCTCGACAGGACTGGGCTATGGCTACACCTTC
TRBV5-1,16,NA,TRBJ2-7,NA,CASSLDDRVGGDEQYF,TGTGCCAGCAGCTTGGACGACAGGGTCGGGGGCGACGAGCAGTACTTC
TRBV10-3,16,TRBD1,TRBJ1-4,few,CAISPGQANSNEKLFF,TGTGCCATCAGTCCCGGACAGGCCAACAGTAATGAAAAACTGTTTTTT
TRBV5-5,15,TRBD1,TRBJ2-7,few,CASSLGTAIIYEQYF,TGTGCCAGCAGCTTAGGGACAGCGATTATCTACGAGCAGTACTTC
TRBV6-2/TRBV6-3,16,NA,TRBJ2-1,NA,CASSALRPGLPNEQFF,TGTGCCAGCAGTGCGCTCCGGCCGGGACTCCCCAATGAGCAGTTCTTC
TRBV6-5,16,TRBD1,TRBJ1-5,NA,CASSGTGPSGNQPQHF,TGTGCCAGCAGCGGGACAGGCCCCTCGGGCAATCAGCCCCAGCATTTT
TRBV25-1,18,TRBD2,TRBJ2-1,once,CASRGLAVPSFRYDEQFF,TGTGCCAGCAGAGGACTAGCGGTACCTTCTTTTCGGTACGATGAGCAGTTCTTC
TRBV5-1,14,TRBD1,TRBJ1-1,many,CASSRDSLNTEAFF,TGTGCCAGCAGCCGGGACAGTCTGAACACTGAAGCTTTCTTT
TRBV4-2,14,NA,TRBJ1-1,NA,CASSHNPRGTEAFF,TGTGCCAGCAGCCACAACCCCCGGGGCACTGAAGCTTTCTTT
TRBV27,15,TRBD2,TRBJ2-3,NA,CAAAGGPLNTDTQYF,TGTGCCGCCGCGGGGGGTCCCTTGAACACAGATACGCAGTATTTT
TRBV29-1,11,NA,TRBJ2-5,NA,CSVSSEETQYF,TGCAGCGTTTCCAGTGAAGAGACCCAGTACTTC
TRBV9,15,NA,TRBJ1-2,NA,CASSVWGGVDYGYTF,TGTGCCAGCAGCGTATGGGGAGGGGTGGACTATGGCTACACCTTC